This T cell receptor (beta chain) originates from a study of T cells in Graves' hyperthyroidism and ophthalmopathy. Using RNA transcripts as the source, TCR beta CDR3 regions were amplified. Using the HTBI primer set, a first-round RT-PCR was run on the TCR CDR3. TCRdb used MiXCR to reprocess the multiplex PCR reads, holding one entry per CDR3 protein. The table records 300,000 to 500,000 distinct CDR3 sequences, about 15% of them present only once. The CDR3 covers 14 residues. V lost 5 bases to trimming and J lost 7 bases; unmatched junction nucleotides: 4. This clonotype showed up many times. The V call is TRBV12-3 or TRBV12-4, the J call TRBJ2-7, with 14 bases identical to TRBD2. The sequenced sample was blood. The sequence was obtained from a woman in her 30s with Graves' hyperthyroidism. The CDR3, as DNA: TGTGCCAGCAGTCCCAGGACTAGCGGGAGGGAGCAGTACTTC. It codes for CASSPRTSGREQYF.